Listed here are 22 T cell receptor beta chains from one sample, sequenced in a study of early T cells in non-severe SARS-CoV-2 infection. MiXCR was run by TCRdb on the 5' RACE reads, yielding one entry per CDR3 protein. The sample includes tens of thousands of distinct CDR3 sequences, roughly 12% of them seen just once. Sequences were obtained from whole blood. Receptor source: an adult who was a healthcare worker with PCR-confirmed SARS-CoV-2 infection or an uninfected control (not recorded which).

The rearrangement uses TRBV6-5 and TRBJ1-5; TRBD1 matches 7 bases. V lost 5 bases to trimming and J lost 6 bases; unmatched junction nucleotides: 10. The CDR3 runs 15 residues. CDR1 MNHEY and CDR2 SVGAGI come from the germline V gene. The CDR3 loop reads CASSPTGDRGQPQHF. Written as DNA, the CDR3 is TGTGCCAGCAGTCCCACAGGGGACCGAGGTCAGCCCCAGCATTTT.

This clonotype was seen many times. The J gene is TRBJ1-2, the V gene TRBV7-2, with D possibly being TRBD1 (6 bases). CDR1 and CDR2 (germline): SGHTA, FQGNSA. The CDR3 totals 12 residues. V was shortened by 5 bases and J by 8 bases, with 12 bases between the two germline ends. The CDR3 spells CASSKQGGGYTF. The CDR3 DNA reads TGTGCCAGCAGCAAACAGGGAGGGGGCTACACCTTC.

The sample holds a few counts of this clonotype. This chain uses TRBV6-6 with TRBJ1-6, with a possible D match to TRBD1 (6 bases). The germline gives CDR1 MNHNY, CDR2 SVGAGI (reference sequence). V was clipped by 7 bases and J by 4 bases, with 11 bases between them. The CDR3 extends over 14 amino acids. DNA for the CDR3: TGTGCCAGCACCGGGACATTGTATAATTCACCCCTCCACTTT. It specifies CASTGTLYNSPLHF.

This clonotype was found many times. The chain joins TRBV5-6 to TRBJ1-1, with 8 bases aligning to TRBD1. The CDR3 spans 12 residues. The germline V gene has CDR1 SGHDT and CDR2 YYEEEE. Trimming removed 3 bases from V and 11 bases from J; junction bases left unmatched: 6. The CDR3 DNA sequence: TGTGCCAGCAGCTCCTGGACAGGGAGGGCTTTCTTT. Residues: CASSSWTGRAFF. Filled out from reference TRBV5-6 and TRBJ1-1, the complete variable domain reads DAGVTQSPTHLIKTRGQQVTLRCSPKSGHDTVSWYQQALGQGPQFIFQYYEEEERQRGNFPDRFSGHQFPNYSSELNVNALLLGDSALYLCASSSWTGRAFFGQGTRLTVV.

This clonotype was recorded at least ten times. The rearrangement links TRBV11-2 to TRBJ2-1, with D unresolved. This CDR3 comprises 10 residues. Germline CDR1 is SGHAT and CDR2 is FQNNGV. V was pared by 5 bases and J by 9 bases, with 5 bases between. The CDR3 DNA reads TGTGCCAGCAGCCCCGGTGAGCAGTTCTTC. This translates into CASSPGEQFF.

The V call is TRBV6-5, the J call TRBJ1-6; unclear D gene. V was shortened by 6 bases and J by 7 bases, with 10 bases between the two germline ends. Germline lookup yields CDR1 MNHEY and CDR2 SVGAGI. The CDR3 sequence is 13 residues long. The CDR3 coding sequence is TGTGCCAGCAGCGGACGTGCGAATTCACCCCTCCACTTT. Translation gives CASSGRANSPLHF.

This clonotype showed up many times. The chain combines TRBV25-1 with TRBJ2-3; no definite D call. Trimming left V 3 bases short and J 1 base short, with 8 bases between. Germline V lookup: CDR1 MGHDK, CDR2 SYGVNS. The CDR3 consists of 14 residues. CDR3 bases: TGTGCCAGCAGTGACCCCCTGGGCACAGATACGCAGTATTTT. Translated, it gives CASSDPLGTDTQYF.

This chain joins TRBV6-1 and TRBJ2-7; 11 nucleotides agree with TRBD2. The CDR3 has 14 amino acids. The germline V gene encodes CDR1 MNHNS and CDR2 SASEGT. J lost 5 bases, V lost 7 bases, and 7 bases had no gene match. The DNA for the CDR3 is TGTGCCAGCACCCCGCTAGCGGGAGGCCACGAGCAGTACTTC. Translated: CASTPLAGGHEQYF.

In its sample, this clonotype was seen a few times. V gene TRBV7-9 combines with J gene TRBJ2-1, with a tentative D call TRBD2 (7 bases). V was clipped by 5 bases and J by 15 bases, with 20 bases between them. CDR3 size: 13 residues. Looked up from germline, CDR1 is SEHNR and CDR2 is FQNEAQ (reference sequence). CDR3: CASSQQGLSVGFF. The CDR3, as DNA: TGTGCCAGCAGCCAACAGGGACTATCAGTTGGGTTCTTC.

This clonotype was counted between two and nine times. V usage is TRBV27 and J usage is TRBJ1-2; perhaps TRBD1 as D (5 bases). Trimming shortened V by 2 bases and J by 3 bases, and 13 bases separated the two germline ends. CDR3 length: 15 residues. The germline gives CDR1 MNHEY, CDR2 SMNVEV (reference sequence). The CDR3 here is CASSLVGPPDYGYTF. The CDR3 bases are TGTGCCAGCAGTTTAGTGGGGCCTCCAGACTATGGCTACACCTTC.

This clonotype came up many times. The V and J genes are TRBV7-2 and TRBJ2-7, with D uncertain. CDR3 size: 15 residues. Trimming stripped 5 bases from V and 0 bases from J, with 14 bases between. Germline V lookup: CDR1 SGHTA, CDR2 FQGNSA. CDR3 region: CASSTPGRNSYEQYF. The DNA of the CDR3 is TGTGCCAGCAGCACCCCGGGCCGAAACTCCTACGAGCAGTACTTC. The entire variable domain, with the rest obtained from reference TRBV7-2 and TRBJ2-7, is as follows: GAGVSQSPSNKVTEKGKDVELRCDPISGHTALYWYRQSLGQGLEFLIYFQGNSAPDKSGLPSDRFSAERTGGSVSTLTIQRTQQEDSAVYLCASSTPGRNSYEQYFGPGTRLTVT.

This clonotype was observed at least ten times. The V gene is TRBV7-2, the J gene TRBJ1-1, with D possibly being TRBD1 (6 bases). The V end was cut by 4 bases, the J end by 0 bases, with 15 bases between. This CDR3 contains 16 residues. Germline CDR1 SGHTA, CDR2 FQGNSA. CDR3 sequence reads: CASSSVAGVLNTEAFF. CDR3 sequence (DNA): TGTGCCAGCAGCTCGGTGGCAGGGGTTCTGAACACTGAAGCTTTCTTT.

This clonotype occurred a few times. This chain joins TRBV10-3 and TRBJ2-1; tentatively, D is TRBD2 (7 bases). The CDR3 consists of 17 residues. Germline V lookup: CDR1 ENHRY, CDR2 SYGVKD. V was trimmed by 0 bases and J by 5 bases, leaving 17 bases between them. CDR3 DNA sequence: TGTGCCATCAGTGAGTCCCTAGGGGGGAGGGTCCACAATGAGCAGTTCTTC. This gives the protein CAISESLGGRVHNEQFF.

This clonotype showed up many times. V and J are TRBV12-3 or TRBV12-4 and TRBJ1-1; tentatively, D is TRBD1 (5 bases). The CDR3 has 15 amino acids. The V end was cut by 6 bases, the J end by 5 bases, with 19 bases between. The DNA of the CDR3 is TGTGCCAGCAGACAAAGACAGCCACCAGGGACTGAAGCTTTCTTT. It translates to CASRQRQPPGTEAFF.

V and J are TRBV6-5 and TRBJ1-1, with 7 nucleotides matching TRBD1. The CDR3 has 14 amino acids. V lost 6 bases and J lost 0; bases outside the gene matches: 4. Germline CDR1 and CDR2: MNHEY and SVGAGI. CDR3 in DNA: TGTGCCAGCAGCCCTGGACAGGTGAACACTGAAGCTTTCTTT. Translated: CASSPGQVNTEAFF.

V is TRBV2 and J is TRBJ1-2; D is possibly TRBD1 (5 bases). Germline V lookup: CDR1 SNHLY, CDR2 FYNNEI. The CDR3 is 14 residues long. Trimming left V 4 bases short and J 4 bases short, with 13 bases between. Written as DNA, the CDR3 is TGTGCCAGCAGTGCGGTCAGGGTAACCTATGGCTACACCTTC. The encoded protein is CASSAVRVTYGYTF.

The rearrangement uses TRBV12-2 and TRBJ2-1. TRBV12-2 is given as a pseudogene. This CDR3 contains 13 residues. The CDR3 region is CASRRSSYNEQFF. For the CDR3, the DNA is TGTGCAAGTCGCCGGAGCTCCTACAATGAGCAGTTCTTC.

This clonotype was observed a few times. The V gene is TRBV20-1, the J gene TRBJ2-3, with unresolved D. Per germline, CDR1 DFQATT and CDR2 SNEGSKA (reference sequence). With 2 bases removed from V and 5 bases from J, the gap between germline ends came to 8 bases. The CDR3 has 12 residues. Here the CDR3 DNA reads TGCAGTGCTAGAAAGATAGGAGATACGCAGTATTTT. It encodes CSARKIGDTQYF.

This clonotype was observed many times. The rearrangement joins TRBV7-3 to TRBJ2-3, with D maybe TRBD1 (5 bases). V gave up 2 bases and J gave up 0 bases, with 12 bases separating them. There are 16 residues in the CDR3. CDR1 is SGHTA, CDR2 FQGTGA, per germline. DNA of the CDR3: TGTGCCAGCAGCTTAGGGGCAGGCCCTAGCACAGATACGCAGTATTTT. As protein: CASSLGAGPSTDTQYF. The full variable domain, completed using reference TRBV7-3 and TRBJ2-3, is GAGVSQTPSNKVTEKGKYVELRCDPISGHTALYWYRQSLGQGPEFLIYFQGTGAADDSGLPNDRFFAVRPEGSVSTLKIQRTERGDSAVYLCASSLGAGPSTDTQYFGPGTRLTVL.

The chain has TRBV4-1 and TRBJ2-4; 12 positions agree with TRBD2. The CDR3 length is 18 residues. CDR1 and CDR2 from the germline V gene are MGHRA and YSYEKL. V was pared by 4 bases and J by 3 bases, with 10 bases of the junction left unmatched. CDR3 nucleotide sequence: TGCGCCAGCAGCCCGGGGCTAGCGGGAGGGCGGCACAAAAACATTCAGTACTTC. As protein: CASSPGLAGGRHKNIQYF.

The sample holds many counts of this clonotype. The chain carries TRBV19 and TRBJ1-5; possible D gene TRBD1, 6 bases. With 5 bases removed from V and 5 bases from J, the gap between germline ends came to 13 bases. This CDR3 is 14 amino acids long. Germline V gene sequence: CDR1 LNHDA, CDR2 SQIVND (reference sequence). The chain's CDR3 is CASSFRGPHQPQHF. The CDR3 coding sequence is TGTGCCAGTAGTTTCAGGGGTCCGCATCAGCCCCAGCATTTT.

The table lists this clonotype with a few counts. The rearrangement uses TRBV7-9 and TRBJ2-5; no definite D call. The ends were cut back, 5 bases at V and 2 bases at J, with 15 bases in the middle. CDR3 length equals 15 residues. Per germline, CDR1 SEHNR and CDR2 FQNEAQ (reference sequence). CDR3 residues: CASSPDLGRQETQYF. In DNA, the CDR3 is TGTGCCAGCAGCCCGGACCTCGGACGACAAGAGACCCAGTACTTC.